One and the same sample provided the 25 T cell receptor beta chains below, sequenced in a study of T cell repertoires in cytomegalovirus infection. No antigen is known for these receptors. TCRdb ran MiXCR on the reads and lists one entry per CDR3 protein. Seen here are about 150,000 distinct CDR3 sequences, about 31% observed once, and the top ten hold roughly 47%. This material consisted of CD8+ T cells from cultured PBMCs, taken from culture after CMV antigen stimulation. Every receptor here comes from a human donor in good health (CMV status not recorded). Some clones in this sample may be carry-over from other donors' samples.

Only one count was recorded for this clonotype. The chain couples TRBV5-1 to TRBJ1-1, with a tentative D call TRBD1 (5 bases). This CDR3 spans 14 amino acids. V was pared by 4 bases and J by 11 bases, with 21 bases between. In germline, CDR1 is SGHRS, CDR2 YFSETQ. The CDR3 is CASSPPNPGSGAFF. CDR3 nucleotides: TGCGCCAGCAGCCCCCCGAATCCAGGGTCTGGGGCTTTCTTT.

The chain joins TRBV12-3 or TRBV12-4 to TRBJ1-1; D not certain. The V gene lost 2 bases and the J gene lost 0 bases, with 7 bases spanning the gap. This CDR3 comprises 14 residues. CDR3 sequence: CASSLYTLNTEAFF. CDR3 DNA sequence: TGTGCCAGCAGTTTATACACCTTGAACACTGAAGCTTTCTTT.

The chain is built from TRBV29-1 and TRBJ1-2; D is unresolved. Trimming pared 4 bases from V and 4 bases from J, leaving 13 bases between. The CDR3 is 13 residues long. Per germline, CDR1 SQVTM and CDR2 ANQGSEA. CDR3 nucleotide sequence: TGCAGCGTTGTATGGCAGAAGAGCTATGGCTACACCTTC. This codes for CSVVWQKSYGYTF.

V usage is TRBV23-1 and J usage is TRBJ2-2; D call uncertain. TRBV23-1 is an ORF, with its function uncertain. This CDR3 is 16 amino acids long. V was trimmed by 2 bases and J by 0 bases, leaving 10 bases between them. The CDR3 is CASSQVDGANTGELFF. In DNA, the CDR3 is TGCGCCAGCAGTCAAGTAGACGGAGCGAACACCGGGGAGCTGTTTTTT.

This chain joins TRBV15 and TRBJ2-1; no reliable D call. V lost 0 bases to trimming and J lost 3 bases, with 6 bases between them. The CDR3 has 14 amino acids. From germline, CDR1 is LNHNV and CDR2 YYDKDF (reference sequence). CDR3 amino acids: CATSREGNYNEQFF. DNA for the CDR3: TGTGCCACCAGCAGAGAGGGGAACTACAATGAGCAGTTCTTC.

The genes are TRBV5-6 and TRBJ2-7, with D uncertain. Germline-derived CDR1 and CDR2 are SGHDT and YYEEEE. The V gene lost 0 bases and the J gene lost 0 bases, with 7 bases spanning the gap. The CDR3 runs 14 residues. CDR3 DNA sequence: TGTGCCAGCAGCTTGGGCGTTCCCTCCTACGAGCAGTACTTC. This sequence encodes CASSLGVPSYEQYF.

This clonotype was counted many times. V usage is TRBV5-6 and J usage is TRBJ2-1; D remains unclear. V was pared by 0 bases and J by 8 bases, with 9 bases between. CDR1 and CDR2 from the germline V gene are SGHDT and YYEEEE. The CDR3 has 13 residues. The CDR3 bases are TGTGCCAGCAGCTTGGCCGCCGGACATGAGCAGTTCTTC. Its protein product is CASSLAAGHEQFF. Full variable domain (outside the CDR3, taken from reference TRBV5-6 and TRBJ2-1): DAGVTQSPTHLIKTRGQQVTLRCSPKSGHDTVSWYQQALGQGPQFIFQYYEEEERQRGNFPDRFSGHQFPNYSSELNVNALLLGDSALYLCASSLAAGHEQFFGPGTRLTVL.

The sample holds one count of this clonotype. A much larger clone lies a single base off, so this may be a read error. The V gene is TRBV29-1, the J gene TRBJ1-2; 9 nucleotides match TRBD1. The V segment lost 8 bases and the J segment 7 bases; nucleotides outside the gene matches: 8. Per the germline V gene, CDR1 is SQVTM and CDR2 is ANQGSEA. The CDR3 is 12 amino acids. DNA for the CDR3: TGCAGCCCGGGACAGGGTAGAAGTGGCTACACCTTC. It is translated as CSPGQGRSGYTF.

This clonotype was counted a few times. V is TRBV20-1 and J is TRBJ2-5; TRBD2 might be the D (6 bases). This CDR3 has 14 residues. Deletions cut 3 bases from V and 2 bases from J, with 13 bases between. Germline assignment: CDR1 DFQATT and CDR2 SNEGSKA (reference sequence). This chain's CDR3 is CSASHGTPQETQYF. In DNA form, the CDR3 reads TGCAGTGCTAGCCACGGGACTCCTCAAGAGACCCAGTACTTC.

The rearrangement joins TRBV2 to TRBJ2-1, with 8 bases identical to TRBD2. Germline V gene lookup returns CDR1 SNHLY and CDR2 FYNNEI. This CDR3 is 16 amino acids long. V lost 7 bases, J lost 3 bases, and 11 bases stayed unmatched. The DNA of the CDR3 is TGTGCCAGCAAACGGCGGGCGGGGGGCCTCTACAATGAGCAGTTCTTC. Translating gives CASKRRAGGLYNEQFF.

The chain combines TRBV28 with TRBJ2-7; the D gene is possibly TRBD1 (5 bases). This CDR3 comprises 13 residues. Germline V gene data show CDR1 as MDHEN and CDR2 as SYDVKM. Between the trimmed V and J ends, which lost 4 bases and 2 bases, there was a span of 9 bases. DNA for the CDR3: TGTGCCAGCAGTTGGGGCAAGACCTACGAGCAGTACTTC. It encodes CASSWGKTYEQYF.

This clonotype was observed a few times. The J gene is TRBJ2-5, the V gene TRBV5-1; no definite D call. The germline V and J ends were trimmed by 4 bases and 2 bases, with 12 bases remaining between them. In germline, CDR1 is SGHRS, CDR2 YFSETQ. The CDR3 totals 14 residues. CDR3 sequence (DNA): TGCGCCAGCAGCCAAGCCGTTAATCAAGAGACCCAGTACTTC. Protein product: CASSQAVNQETQYF.

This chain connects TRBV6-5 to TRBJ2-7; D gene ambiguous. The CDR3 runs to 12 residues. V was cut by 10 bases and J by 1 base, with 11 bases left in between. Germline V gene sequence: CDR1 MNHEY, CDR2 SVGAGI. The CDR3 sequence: CATRTDSYEQYF. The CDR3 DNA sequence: TGTGCCACTAGGACGGATTCCTACGAGCAGTACTTC.

CDR3 nucleotide sequence: TGTGCCAGCAGTTATAGCCCCAACAGGGAACCCTATAATTCACCCCTCCACTTT. Translated: CASSYSPNREPYNSPLHF. The chain links TRBV27 to TRBJ1-6, with D perhaps matching TRBD1 (6 bases). V lost 4 bases and J 2 bases, leaving 18 bases between the germline ends. The CDR3 extends over 18 amino acids. Germline V gene data show CDR1 as MNHEY and CDR2 as SMNVEV (reference sequence).

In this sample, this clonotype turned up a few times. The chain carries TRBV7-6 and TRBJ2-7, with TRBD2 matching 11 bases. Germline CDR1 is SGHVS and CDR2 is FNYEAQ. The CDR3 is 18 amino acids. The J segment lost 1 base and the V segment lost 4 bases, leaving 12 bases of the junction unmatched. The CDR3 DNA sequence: TGTGCCAGCAGCTCCTTCTCTAGCGGGGGGCCTATTTCCTACGAGCAGTACTTC. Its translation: CASSSFSSGGPISYEQYF.

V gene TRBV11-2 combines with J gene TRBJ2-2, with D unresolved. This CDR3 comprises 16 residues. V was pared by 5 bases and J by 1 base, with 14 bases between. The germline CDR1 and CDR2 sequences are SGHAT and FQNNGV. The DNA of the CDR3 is TGTGCCAGCAGCCGCCCTCCCAGCTGGAACACCGGGGAGCTGTTTTTT. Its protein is CASSRPPSWNTGELFF.

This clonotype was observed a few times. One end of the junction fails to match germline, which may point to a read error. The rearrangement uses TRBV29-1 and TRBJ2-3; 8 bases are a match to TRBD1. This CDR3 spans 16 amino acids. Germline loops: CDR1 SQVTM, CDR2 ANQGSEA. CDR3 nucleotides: TGCAGCGTAGAAGACCGACAGGGGCCCGACACAGATACGCAGTATTTT. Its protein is CSVEDRQGPDTDTQYF.

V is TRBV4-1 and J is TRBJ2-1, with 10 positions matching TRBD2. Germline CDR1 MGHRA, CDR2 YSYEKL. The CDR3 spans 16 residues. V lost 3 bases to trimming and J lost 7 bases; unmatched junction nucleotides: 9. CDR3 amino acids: CASSHLTSGVQNEQFF. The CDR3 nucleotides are TGCGCCAGCAGCCATCTTACTAGCGGGGTTCAAAATGAGCAGTTCTTC.

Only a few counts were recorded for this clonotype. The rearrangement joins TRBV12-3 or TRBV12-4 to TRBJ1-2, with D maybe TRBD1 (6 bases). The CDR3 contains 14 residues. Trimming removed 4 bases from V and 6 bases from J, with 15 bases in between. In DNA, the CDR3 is TGTGCCAGCAGTTCACAGGGATTGGGGCATGGCTACACCTTC. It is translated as CASSSQGLGHGYTF.

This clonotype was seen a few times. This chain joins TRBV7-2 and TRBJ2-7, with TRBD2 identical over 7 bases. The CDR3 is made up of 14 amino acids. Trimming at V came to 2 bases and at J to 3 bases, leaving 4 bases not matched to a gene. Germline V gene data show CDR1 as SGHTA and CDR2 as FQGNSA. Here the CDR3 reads CASSLSGEGYEQYF. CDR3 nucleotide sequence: TGTGCCAGCAGCTTAAGCGGGGAGGGCTACGAGCAGTACTTC. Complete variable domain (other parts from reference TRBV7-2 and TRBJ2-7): GAGVSQSPSNKVTEKGKDVELRCDPISGHTALYWYRQSLGQGLEFLIYFQGNSAPDKSGLPSDRFSAERTGGSVSTLTIQRTQQEDSAVYLCASSLSGEGYEQYFGPGTRLTVT.

The CDR3 protein is CASSLYFGGTGGTEAFF. CDR3 nucleotides: TGTGCCAGCAGTTTATACTTCGGAGGGACAGGGGGCACTGAAGCTTTCTTT. The rearrangement links TRBV27 to TRBJ1-1; 11 bases are a match to TRBD1. The trim removed 1 base at V and 4 bases at J, leaving 8 bases unmatched. CDR1 is MNHEY, CDR2 SMNVEV, per germline (reference sequence). The CDR3 consists of 17 residues.

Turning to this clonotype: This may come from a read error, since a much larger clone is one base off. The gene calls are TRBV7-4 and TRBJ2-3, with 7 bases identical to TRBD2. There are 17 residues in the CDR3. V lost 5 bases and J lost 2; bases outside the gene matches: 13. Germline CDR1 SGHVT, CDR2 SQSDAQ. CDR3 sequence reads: CASSPPPSGEATDTQYF. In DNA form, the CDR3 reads TGTGCCAGCAGCCCGCCCCCCAGCGGGGAAGCCACAGATACGCAGTATTTT.

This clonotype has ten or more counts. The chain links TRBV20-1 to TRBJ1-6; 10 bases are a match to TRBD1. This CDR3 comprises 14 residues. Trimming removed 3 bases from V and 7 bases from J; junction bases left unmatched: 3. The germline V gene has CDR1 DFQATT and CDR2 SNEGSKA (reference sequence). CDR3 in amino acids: CSARTGGANSPLHF. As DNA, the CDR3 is TGCAGTGCTAGGACAGGGGGCGCGAATTCACCCCTCCACTTT.

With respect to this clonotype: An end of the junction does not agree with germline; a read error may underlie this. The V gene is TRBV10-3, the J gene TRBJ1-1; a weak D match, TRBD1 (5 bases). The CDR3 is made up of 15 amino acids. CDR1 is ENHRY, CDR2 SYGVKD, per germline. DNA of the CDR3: TGTGCCATAAGTGAGATTGACAGTGTGAACACTGAAGCTTTCTTT. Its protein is CAISEIDSVNTEAFF.

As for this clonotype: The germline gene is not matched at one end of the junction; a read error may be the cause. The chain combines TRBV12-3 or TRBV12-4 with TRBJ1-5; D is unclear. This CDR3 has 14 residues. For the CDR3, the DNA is TGTGCCAGCAGTTTTTGGGGAGACAATCGGCCCCAGCATTTT. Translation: CASSFWGDNRPQHF.